This TCR beta chain came from a study of CD8 T cells in Susac syndrome. Trimming took off 3 bases at V and 6 bases at J, with 14 bases between the two ends. This CDR3 spans 14 amino acids. CDR1 is MNHEY and CDR2 is SMNVEV in the germline V gene (reference sequence). A quantity of about 0.5 to 1 ug RNA underwent reverse transcription using random hexamers. Amplification of TCR beta CDR3 by immunoSEQ multiplex PCR spanned 54 Vbeta and 13 Jbeta. TCRdb fed the immunoSEQ multiplex PCR reads into MiXCR, producing one record per CDR3 protein. The repertoire holds about 73,000 distinct CDR3 sequences, with approximately 94% as singletons. Negative magnetic isolation gave CD8+ and CD4+ cells; FACS enriched CD8+ TEMRA.

The sequenced material came from CD8+ T cells from PBMCs. The chain recombines TRBV27 with TRBJ1-1; D might be TRBD1 (5 bases). The sequence was obtained from a human donor with multiple sclerosis. For the CDR3, the DNA is TGTGCCAGCAGTTTTGGGCTGGCGGGGGCTGAAGCTTTCTTT. The encoded protein is CASSFGLAGAEAFF.